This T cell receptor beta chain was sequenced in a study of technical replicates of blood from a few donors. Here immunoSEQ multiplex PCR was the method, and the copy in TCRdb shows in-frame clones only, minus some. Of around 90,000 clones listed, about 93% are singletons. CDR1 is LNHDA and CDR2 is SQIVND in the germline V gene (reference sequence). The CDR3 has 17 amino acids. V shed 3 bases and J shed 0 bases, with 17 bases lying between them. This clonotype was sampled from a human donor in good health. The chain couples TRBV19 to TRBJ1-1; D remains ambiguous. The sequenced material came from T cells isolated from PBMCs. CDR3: CASSIVGHHFMNTEAFF. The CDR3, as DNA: TGTGCCAGTAGTATTGTTGGTCACCACTTCATGAACACTGAAGCTTTCTTT.